The TCR beta chain under discussion was sequenced for a study of preoperative IRX-2 immunotherapy in early breast cancer. V shed 0 bases and J shed 8 bases, with 11 bases lying between them. This CDR3 region has 14 residues. Germline V gene sequence: CDR1 SGHNT, CDR2 YENEEA. Some clones are missing from TCRdb's copy, which holds only in-frame ones; the method was immunoSEQ multiplex PCR. The sample records 35,000 to 40,000 clones, roughly four fifths being singletons. Treatment reported: preoperative locoregional IRX-2 cytokine immunotherapy. Preoperative locoregional IRX-2 cytokine immunotherapy was tested in the phase Ib source study.

This sample comprised lymph node tissue, obtained after IRX-2 immunotherapy. The chain combines TRBV11-3 with TRBJ2-1; no definite D call. The receptor's source is a human donor with breast cancer. The CDR3 here is CASSLEVSRDEQFF. DNA for the CDR3: TGTGCCAGCAGCTTAGAGGTTTCTAGGGATGAGCAGTTCTTC.